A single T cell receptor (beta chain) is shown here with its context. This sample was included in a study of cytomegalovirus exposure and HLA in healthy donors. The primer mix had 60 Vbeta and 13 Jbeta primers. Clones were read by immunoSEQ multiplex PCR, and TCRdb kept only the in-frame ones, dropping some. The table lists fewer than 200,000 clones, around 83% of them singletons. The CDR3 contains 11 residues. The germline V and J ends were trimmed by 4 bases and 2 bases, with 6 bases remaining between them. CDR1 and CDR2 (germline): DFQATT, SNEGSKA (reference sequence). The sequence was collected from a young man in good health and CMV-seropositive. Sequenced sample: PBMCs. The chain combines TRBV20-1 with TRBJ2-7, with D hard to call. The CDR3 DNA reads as TGCAGTGCTAAACTCGCCTACGAGCAGTACTTC. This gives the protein CSAKLAYEQYF.